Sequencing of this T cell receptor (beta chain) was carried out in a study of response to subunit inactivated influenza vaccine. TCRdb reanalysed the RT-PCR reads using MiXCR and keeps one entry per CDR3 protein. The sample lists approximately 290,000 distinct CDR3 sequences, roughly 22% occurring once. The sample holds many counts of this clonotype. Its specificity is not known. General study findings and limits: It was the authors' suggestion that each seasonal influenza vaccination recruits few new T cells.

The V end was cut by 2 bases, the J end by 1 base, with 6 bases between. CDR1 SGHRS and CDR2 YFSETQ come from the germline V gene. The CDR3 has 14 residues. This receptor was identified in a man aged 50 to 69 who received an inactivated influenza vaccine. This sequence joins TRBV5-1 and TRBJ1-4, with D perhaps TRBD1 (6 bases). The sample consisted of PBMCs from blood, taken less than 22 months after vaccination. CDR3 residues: CASSLQGTNEKLFF. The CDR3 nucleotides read TGCGCCAGCAGCTTACAGGGAACTAATGAAAAACTGTTTTTT.